This TCR beta chain was recovered during a study of cytomegalovirus exposure and HLA in healthy donors (dated by TCRdb to 2015 to 2018). For the study in its entirety: According to an earlier analysis of 587 of the donors, about 179 million T cells yielded over 100 million unique TCR beta sequences and 276 Gb of sequence data. An early release covering 550 to 650 HLA-typed donors comprised 300 to 350 gigabases of sequencing data and tens of millions of unique TCR sequences. Of the 300 to 400 genotyped donors, over 65% fell in the genetic ancestry cluster associated with self-reported Caucasian donors. The study aimed to test whether cataloging public T cell receptors could reveal signatures of past pathogen exposure. The T cell repertoires of under 750 subjects were profiled by immunosequencing and related to cytomegalovirus serostatus. A separate validation cohort of 100 to 150 different subjects was used in addition to the roughly 700-subject first cohort. To predict cytomegalovirus infection status, the study combined high-throughput TCR immunosequencing, statistical association of individual TCRs with disease status, and machine learning. A later analysis re-analyzed previously published TCR beta repertoires from roughly 600 donors and added high-resolution HLA genotyping to study TCR occurrence patterns. Rather than using new phenotypic data, the later analysis identified candidate immune exposures from TCR beta sequences and from how often those sequences occurred across donors. An earlier analysis of fewer than 750 of the donors used high-throughput TCR beta sequencing to judge whether each TCR beta V gene segment behaved as functional or pseudogenic. Donor age, sex, ethnicity and CMV serostatus were collected together with the repertoire data. Genome-wide SNP genotypes for about 60% of the 666 donors were used in a later genetic analysis, which treated that subset as a discovery cohort. All discovery cohort repertoires had been generated using a single sequencing platform. HLA typing covered class I and class II loci at four-digit resolution. Typing coverage differed by locus: A, B, C, DRB1 and DQB1 were typed in roughly 629-640 donors, DQA1 in about 560, DPA1 in 600 to 610, and DPB1 in 450 to 480. Roughly 5 DR-DQ haplotypes were handled as single units for association and clustering, since linkage in the cohort was strong. Among 300 to 450 genotyped donors of the cohort, an average of 235,054 unique TCR beta nucleotide sequences were sequenced per donor, 15% to 20% of them non-productive.

Turning to this clone: The clone's antigen remains unknown. Per-base qualities were not stored, and no clone one base away is much larger.

After removal of 1 base from V and 5 bases from J, the junction retains 7 bases not matched to a gene. CDR1 and CDR2, per the germline V gene (reference sequence), are SEHNR and FQNEAQ. Reading from cysteine to phenylalanine, the CDR3 counts 15 amino acids. Here the CDR3 DNA is all that survives: 45 bases in frame from base 1. Overall study outcomes, separate from this receptor: In a later analysis, several top co-occurrence clusters were reported to appear linked to parvovirus B19, influenza, CMV and Epstein-Barr virus. When HLA alleles, especially DR and DQ, strongly co-occurred, attributing TCR associations to individual alleles was difficult. Because some donors lacked HLA typing at each locus, the association tests relied only on the typed subset. In a later genetic analysis, fewer N-insertions in productive TCRs were reported among donors in an Asian-associated ancestry cluster than the roughly 700-donor mean. In an earlier analysis of roughly 560 of the donors, most TCR beta V segments were observed in productive rearrangements about 90% or about 30% of the time, broadly matching IMGT annotations. A later analysis found that TCR association rates varied across HLA loci, with DRB1 alleles showing the most associated TCRs and HLA-C alleles the fewest. A few of the identified cytomegalovirus-associated TCR beta chains were confirmed in vitro to be specific for cytomegalovirus antigens. The sequencing pipeline was judged likely to have produced a cluster of highly shared sequence variants as a technical artifact. A further reported finding was that TCR beta sequences accurately predicted the HLA-A and HLA-B alleles for most subjects in the first cohort. It was suggested by the authors that the approach could potentially be generalized to other disease states and immunological phenotypes. The only immune exposure information available for the cohort was CMV serostatus. The cohort was sequenced for TCR beta chains only, and without alpha or paired-chain data the features that could be detected were limited. Compared with equally common non-associated chains, HLA-associated TCR beta chains in a later analysis were more clonally expanded and had lower generation probabilities. Correlated functional status among segregating V segments might be attributable to linkage disequilibrium, but an unknown experimental factor could not be ruled out. The classifier was reported to diagnose cytomegalovirus status with high specificity and sensitivity in both the original cohort and the validation cohort. Because counts were too low, 15 to 20 rarely observed V segments, including chromosome 9 orphons, were left out of the earlier analysis of about 620 of the donors. At a false discovery rate of 0.05, a later analysis linked 15,000 to 20,000 TCR beta sequences to specific HLA alleles. Most TCR sequences were observed very rarely across donors, whereas some public TCRs were present in many individuals. Presence/absence analyses assumed roughly uniform sequencing depth across donors, an assumption that may not hold. According to a later analysis, most CMV-associated TCR beta chains appeared to be HLA-restricted, and the HLA associations seemed to be driven largely by CMV exposure. In a later genetic analysis, a missense DCLRE1C variant was associated with V-gene and J-gene trimming of TCR beta chains, and the association was replicated in an independent cohort. Some IMGT-functional V segments, including TRBV6-2 and TRBV6-3, could not be told apart with the 87-base-pair reads, so those segments were excluded. In the study, roughly 160 TCR beta chains were listed as associated with cytomegalovirus.

The library was made by the immunoSEQ multiplex PCR assay. For the multiplex PCR, a mixture combining 60 forward primers for TCR Vbeta segments and 13 reverse primers for TCR Jbeta segments was used. A multiplex PCR assay on genomic DNA amplified the CDR3 region of rearranged TCR beta genes. On the Illumina HiSeq System, the amplified TCR beta libraries were sequenced as 87-base-pair reads. As for how the authors treated the data: A later analysis tallied roughly 78 million unique TCR beta chains across the 666 repertoires, and approximately 12 million of those chains were shared by two or more donors. Raw reads were error-corrected and collapsed into unique sequences by a nearest-neighbor algorithm in which closely related sequences were merged to remove PCR and sequencing errors. Alignment of CDR3 sequences to IMGT reference sequences was used to assign V, D and J gene segments. Each retained sequence needed at least a six-nucleotide match to both a V gene segment and a J gene segment. A rearrangement was called productive if the CDR3 had no stop codons and remained in frame with V and J, and every other rearrangement was called non-productive. Following IMGT convention, CDR3 was defined as the stretch from the second conserved V-encoded cysteine up to the conserved J-encoded phenylalanine. The earlier analysis of about 500 of the donors excluded sequences that lacked an unambiguous match to a single V gene segment. An earlier analysis of several hundred of the donors called V segments functional above 56.7% productive rearrangements and segregating when the between-donor standard deviation exceeded 5%. To diagnose cytomegalovirus status from the catalog of TCR beta chain sequences, a statistical classification framework was built. V and J gene assignment, in a later analysis, came from comparing TCR nucleotide sequences with IMGT/GENE-DB human TR gene sequences. Using the TCRdist pipeline, a later analysis assigned CDR3 sequences along with most-parsimonious VDJ recombination scenarios. In a later analysis, each TCR beta chain was defined by its CDR3 amino acid sequence together with its V-gene family, and reads lacking a unique V-gene family were excluded. As a way to deal with suspected cross-contamination and a sequencing artifact, a later analysis dropped approximately 590 nucleotide sequences that were highly shared and had low generation probability. For each public chain, a later analysis derived a clonal expansion index from normalized ranks of inferred template counts within each repertoire. In a later analysis, generation probabilities were computed with a VDJ recombination model fitted to out-of-frame rearrangements, and the resulting probabilities were checked against IGoR. In a later analysis, TCR-TCR, TCR-HLA and TCR-CMV co-occurrence was scored with hypergeometric tests, and a repertoire-size bias correction was applied to TCR pairs. In a later analysis, false discovery rates were estimated by permuting HLA or CMV assignments 20 times. A later analysis grouped co-occurring TCRs with DBSCAN, adding TCRdist sequence similarity when clustering within HLA-allele-positive subsets. Repertoires with fewer than 30,000 or more than 120,000 public chains were left out of co-occurrence clustering, as were five repertoires with anomalous nucleotide sharing. TCRdb took this table from immuneACCESS and kept in-frame rearrangements with V and J called. Such tables lack part of the clones; where checked against another copy, unresolved V genes explain under half of the gap, and the rest is unexplained. That table gives V, J and clone size, and the DNA gave D and trimming. This sample comprises 95,000 to 150,000 clones, around 80% of them detected only once. Roughly a tenth of the sample belongs to the ten largest clones.

In total, 600 or so healthy bone marrow donors made up the cohort. Cohort members were all nominally healthy when sampled, although unrecorded immune exposures were likely present. The donor tested CMV seropositive, placing the donor among the 289 seropositive members of the cohort. Each donor provided a peripheral blood sample, and peripheral blood mononuclear cells were used for TCR beta sequencing. Genomic DNA was extracted from the blood cell samples with the Qiagen DNeasy Blood Extraction Kit. The sequence was obtained from a man in his thirties or forties in good health and CMV-seropositive. Specimen: PBMCs. The chain links TRBV7-9 with TRBJ2-5; a stretch of 7 junction bases matches TRBD2. In nucleotides, the sequence is TGTGCCAGCAGCTTAGTGGGGGGGAGCGTCGAGACCCAGTACTTC. This is translated as CASSLVGGSVETQYF. With the portions outside the CDR3 filled from the reference TRBV7-9 and TRBJ2-5 genes, the complete variable region becomes DTGVSQNPRHKITKRGQNVTFRCDPISEHNRLYWYRQTLGQGPEFLTYFQNEAQLEKSRLLSDRFSAERPKGSFSTLEIQRTEQGDSAMYLCASSLVGGSVETQYFGPGTRLLVL.